This T cell receptor (beta chain) was documented in a study of radiation and T cells in renal cell carcinoma. Study findings and constraints: Without pretreatment biopsies, baseline tumor clonotype presence was undetermined.

Measured with immunoSEQ multiplex PCR; TCRdb has only the in-frame clones, and not every one. Counted here are approximately 85,000 clones, roughly nine tenths occurring once; the ten biggest clones make up about 6%. In this sample, this clone turned up a few times. Its antigen remains unknown. The time point: blood 4 weeks post-SBRT, at nephrectomy. Treatment given: 15 Gy SBRT to primary tumor, nephrectomy 4 weeks later. Nephrectomy followed 15 Gy stereotactic body radiation by 4 weeks. V lost 2 bases and J 6 bases, leaving 7 bases between the germline ends. The CDR3 has 12 residues. The germline CDR1 and CDR2 sequences are SNHLY and FYNNEI.

The TCR was taken from a woman in her 70s with renal cell carcinoma. The genes are TRBV2 and TRBJ1-2, with D uncertain. The sequences come from blood, collected from a patient whose treatment included radiotherapy and nephrectomy. CDR3 nucleotide sequence: TGTGCCAGCAGTGAATCTGGGGATGGCTACACCTTC. Its translation is CASSESGDGYTF.